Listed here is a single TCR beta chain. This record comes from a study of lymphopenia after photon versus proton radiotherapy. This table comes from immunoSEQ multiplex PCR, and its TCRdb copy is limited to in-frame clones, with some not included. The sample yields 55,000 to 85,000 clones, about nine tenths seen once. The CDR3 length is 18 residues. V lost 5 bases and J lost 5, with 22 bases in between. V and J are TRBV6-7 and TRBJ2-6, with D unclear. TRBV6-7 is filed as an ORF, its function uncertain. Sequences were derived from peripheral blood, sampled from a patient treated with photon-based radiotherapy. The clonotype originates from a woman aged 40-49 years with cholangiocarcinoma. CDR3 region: CASSIRMYLQSRANVLTF. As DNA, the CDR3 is TGTGCCAGCAGTATCAGGATGTATTTACAAAGTCGGGCCAACGTCCTGACTTTC.